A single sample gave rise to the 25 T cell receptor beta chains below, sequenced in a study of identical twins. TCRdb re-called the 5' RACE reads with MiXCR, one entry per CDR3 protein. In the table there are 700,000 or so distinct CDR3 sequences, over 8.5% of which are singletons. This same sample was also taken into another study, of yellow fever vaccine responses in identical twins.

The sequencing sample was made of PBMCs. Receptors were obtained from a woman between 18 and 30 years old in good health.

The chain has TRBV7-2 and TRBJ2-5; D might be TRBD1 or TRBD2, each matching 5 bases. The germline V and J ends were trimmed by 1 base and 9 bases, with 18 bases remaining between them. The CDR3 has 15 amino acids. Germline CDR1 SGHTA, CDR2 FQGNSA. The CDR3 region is CASSLEGPGSQAQYF. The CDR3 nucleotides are TGTGCCAGCAGCTTAGAGGGACCGGGGAGTCAGGCCCAGTACTTC.

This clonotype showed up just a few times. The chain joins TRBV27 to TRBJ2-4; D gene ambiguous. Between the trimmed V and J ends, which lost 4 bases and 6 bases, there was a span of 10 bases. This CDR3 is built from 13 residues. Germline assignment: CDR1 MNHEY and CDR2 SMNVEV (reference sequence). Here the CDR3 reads CASSSDGGNIQYF. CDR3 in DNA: TGTGCCAGCAGTTCGGACGGTGGAAACATTCAGTACTTC.

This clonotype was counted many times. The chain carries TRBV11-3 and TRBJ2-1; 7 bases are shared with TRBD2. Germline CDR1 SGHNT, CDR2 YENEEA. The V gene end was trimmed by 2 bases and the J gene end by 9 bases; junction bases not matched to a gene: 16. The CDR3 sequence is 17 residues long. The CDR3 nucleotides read TGTGCCAGCAGCTTACCCCCTGGACAACCGGGGGGTTTTGAGCAGTTCTTC. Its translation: CASSLPPGQPGGFEQFF.

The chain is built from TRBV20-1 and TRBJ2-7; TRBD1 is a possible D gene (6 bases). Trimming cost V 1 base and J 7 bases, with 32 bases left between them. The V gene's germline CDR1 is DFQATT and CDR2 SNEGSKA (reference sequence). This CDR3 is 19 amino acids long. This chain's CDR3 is CSARVEDWTAPTPLWEQYF. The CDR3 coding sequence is TGCAGTGCTAGAGTGGAGGACTGGACAGCGCCTACCCCACTGTGGGAGCAGTACTTC.

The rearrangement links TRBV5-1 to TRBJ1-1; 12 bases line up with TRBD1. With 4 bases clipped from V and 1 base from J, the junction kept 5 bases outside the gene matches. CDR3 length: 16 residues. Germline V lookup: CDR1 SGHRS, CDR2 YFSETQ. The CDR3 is CASSQGQGAWNTEAFF. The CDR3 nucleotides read TGCGCCAGCAGCCAGGGACAGGGGGCTTGGAACACTGAAGCTTTCTTT.

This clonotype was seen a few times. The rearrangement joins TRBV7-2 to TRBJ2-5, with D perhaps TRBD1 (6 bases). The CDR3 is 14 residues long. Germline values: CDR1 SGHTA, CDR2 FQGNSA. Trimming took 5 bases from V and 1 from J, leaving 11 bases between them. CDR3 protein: CASSLYRVQETQYF. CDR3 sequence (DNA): TGTGCCAGCAGCCTGTACAGGGTCCAAGAGACCCAGTACTTC. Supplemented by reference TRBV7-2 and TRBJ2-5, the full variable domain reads GAGVSQSPSNKVTEKGKDVELRCDPISGHTALYWYRQSLGQGLEFLIYFQGNSAPDKSGLPSDRFSAERTGGSVSTLTIQRTQQEDSAVYLCASSLYRVQETQYFGPGTRLLVL.

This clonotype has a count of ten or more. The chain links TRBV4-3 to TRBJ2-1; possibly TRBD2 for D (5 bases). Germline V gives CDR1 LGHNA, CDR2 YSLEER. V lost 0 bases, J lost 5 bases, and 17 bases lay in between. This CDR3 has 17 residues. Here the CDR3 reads CASSQDLESSSHNEQFF. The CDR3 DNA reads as TGCGCCAGCAGCCAAGATCTAGAGTCTAGCTCACACAATGAGCAGTTCTTC.

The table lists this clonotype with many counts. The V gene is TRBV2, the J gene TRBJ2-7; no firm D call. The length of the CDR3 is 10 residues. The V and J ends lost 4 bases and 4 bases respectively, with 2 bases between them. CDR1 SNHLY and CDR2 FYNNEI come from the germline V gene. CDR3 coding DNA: TGTGCCAGCAGTGGATACGAGCAGTACTTC. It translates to CASSGYEQYF.

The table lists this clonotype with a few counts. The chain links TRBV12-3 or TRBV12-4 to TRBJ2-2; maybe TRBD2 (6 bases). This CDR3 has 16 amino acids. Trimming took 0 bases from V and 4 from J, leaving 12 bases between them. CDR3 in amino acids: CASSLARLASTGELFF. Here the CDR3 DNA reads TGTGCCAGCAGTTTAGCGAGGCTAGCGTCCACCGGGGAGCTGTTTTTT.

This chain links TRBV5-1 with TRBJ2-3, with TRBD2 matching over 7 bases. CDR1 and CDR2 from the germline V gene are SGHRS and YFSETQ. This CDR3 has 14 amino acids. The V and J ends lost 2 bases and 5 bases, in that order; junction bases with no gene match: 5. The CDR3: CASSFDGRKDTQYF. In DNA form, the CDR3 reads TGCGCCAGCAGCTTCGACGGGAGGAAAGATACGCAGTATTTT.

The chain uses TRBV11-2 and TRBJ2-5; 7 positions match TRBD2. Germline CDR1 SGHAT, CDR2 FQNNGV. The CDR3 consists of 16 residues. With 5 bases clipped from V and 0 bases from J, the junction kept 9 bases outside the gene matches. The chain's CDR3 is CASSPLLAWDQETQYF. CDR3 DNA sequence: TGTGCCAGCAGCCCCCTACTAGCGTGGGACCAAGAGACCCAGTACTTC.

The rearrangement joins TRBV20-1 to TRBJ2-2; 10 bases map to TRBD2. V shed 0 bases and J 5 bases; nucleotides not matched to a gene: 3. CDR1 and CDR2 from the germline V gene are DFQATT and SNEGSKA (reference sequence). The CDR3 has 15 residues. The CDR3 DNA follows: TGCAGTGCTAGAGACCTAGCGGGGGTGACCGGGGAGCTGTTTTTT. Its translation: CSARDLAGVTGELFF.

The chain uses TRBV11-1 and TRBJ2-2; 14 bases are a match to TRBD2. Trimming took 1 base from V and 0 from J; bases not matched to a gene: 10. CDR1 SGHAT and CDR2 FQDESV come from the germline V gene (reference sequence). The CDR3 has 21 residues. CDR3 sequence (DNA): TGTGCCAGCAGCTTAGTGACCGTCCCGGGACTAGCGGGGGCGAACACCGGGGAGCTGTTTTTT. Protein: CASSLVTVPGLAGANTGELFF.

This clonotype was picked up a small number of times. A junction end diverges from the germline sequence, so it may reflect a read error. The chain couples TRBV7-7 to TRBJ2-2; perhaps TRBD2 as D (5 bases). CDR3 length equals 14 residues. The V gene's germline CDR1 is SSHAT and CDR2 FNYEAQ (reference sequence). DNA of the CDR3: TGTGCTAGCAGCAAGGAGGAGAACACCGGGGAGCTGTTTTTT. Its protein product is CASSKEENTGELFF.

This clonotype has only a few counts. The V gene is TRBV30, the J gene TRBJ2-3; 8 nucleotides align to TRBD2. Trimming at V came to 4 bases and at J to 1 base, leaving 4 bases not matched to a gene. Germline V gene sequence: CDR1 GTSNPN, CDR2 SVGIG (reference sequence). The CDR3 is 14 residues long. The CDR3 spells CAWNLGLGTDTQYF. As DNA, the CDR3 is TGTGCCTGGAATCTGGGACTAGGCACAGATACGCAGTATTTT.

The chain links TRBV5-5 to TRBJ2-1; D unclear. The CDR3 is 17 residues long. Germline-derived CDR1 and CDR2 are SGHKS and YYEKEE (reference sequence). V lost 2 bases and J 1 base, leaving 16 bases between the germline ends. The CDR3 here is CASSFEHTSASYNEQFF. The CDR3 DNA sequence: TGTGCCAGCAGCTTCGAACATACGAGCGCTTCCTACAATGAGCAGTTCTTC.

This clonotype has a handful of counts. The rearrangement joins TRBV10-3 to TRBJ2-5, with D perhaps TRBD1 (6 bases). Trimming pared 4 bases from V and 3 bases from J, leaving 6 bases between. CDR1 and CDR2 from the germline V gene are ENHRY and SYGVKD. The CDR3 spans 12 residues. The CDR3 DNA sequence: TGTGCCATCAGTGGGACAGAAGAGACCCAGTACTTC. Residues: CAISGTEETQYF.

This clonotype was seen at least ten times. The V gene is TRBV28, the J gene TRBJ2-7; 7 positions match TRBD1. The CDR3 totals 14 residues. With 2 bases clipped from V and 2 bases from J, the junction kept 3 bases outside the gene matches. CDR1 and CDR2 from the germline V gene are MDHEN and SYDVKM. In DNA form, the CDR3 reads TGTGCCAGCAGTTTAACAGGGGCCCCCTACGAGCAGTACTTC. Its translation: CASSLTGAPYEQYF. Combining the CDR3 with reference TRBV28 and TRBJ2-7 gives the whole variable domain DVKVTQSSRYLVKRTGEKVFLECVQDMDHENMFWYRQDPGLGLRLIYFSYDVKMKEKGDIPEGYSVSREKKERFSLILESASTNQTSMYLCASSLTGAPYEQYFGPGTRLTVT.

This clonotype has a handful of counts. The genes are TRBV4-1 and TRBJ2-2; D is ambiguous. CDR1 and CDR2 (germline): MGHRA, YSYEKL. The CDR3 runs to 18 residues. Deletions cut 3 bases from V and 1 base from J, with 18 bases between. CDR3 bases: TGCGCCAGCAGCCAGACCCCGTTAGAGAGCAAGAACACCGGGGAGCTGTTTTTT. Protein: CASSQTPLESKNTGELFF.

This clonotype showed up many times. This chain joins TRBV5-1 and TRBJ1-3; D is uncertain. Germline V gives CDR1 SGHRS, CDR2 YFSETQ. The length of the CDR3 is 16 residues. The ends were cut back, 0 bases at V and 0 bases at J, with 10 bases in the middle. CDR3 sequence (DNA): TGCGCCAGCAGCTTGGATTTGGCCCTCTCTGGAAACACCATATATTTT. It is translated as CASSLDLALSGNTIYF.

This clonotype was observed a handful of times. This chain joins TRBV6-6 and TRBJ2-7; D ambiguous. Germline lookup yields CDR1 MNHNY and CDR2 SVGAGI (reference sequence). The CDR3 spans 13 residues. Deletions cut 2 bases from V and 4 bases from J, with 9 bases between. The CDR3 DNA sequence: TGTGCCAGCAGTTACCAAGTAGGGTACGAGCAGTACTTC. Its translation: CASSYQVGYEQYF.

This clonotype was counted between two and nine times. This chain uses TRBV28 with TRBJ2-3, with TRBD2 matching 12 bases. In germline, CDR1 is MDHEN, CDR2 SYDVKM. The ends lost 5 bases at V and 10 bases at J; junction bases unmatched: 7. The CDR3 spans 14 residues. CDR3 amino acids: CASSTGTSGRPQYF. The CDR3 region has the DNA TGTGCCAGCAGTACCGGGACTAGCGGGCGCCCGCAGTATTTT.

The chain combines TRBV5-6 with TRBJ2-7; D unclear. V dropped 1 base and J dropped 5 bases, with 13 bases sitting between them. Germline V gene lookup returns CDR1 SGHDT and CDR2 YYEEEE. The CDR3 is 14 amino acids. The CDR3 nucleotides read TGTGCCAGCAGCTTGTCTGGCCGATTCCACGAGCAGTACTTC. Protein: CASSLSGRFHEQYF.

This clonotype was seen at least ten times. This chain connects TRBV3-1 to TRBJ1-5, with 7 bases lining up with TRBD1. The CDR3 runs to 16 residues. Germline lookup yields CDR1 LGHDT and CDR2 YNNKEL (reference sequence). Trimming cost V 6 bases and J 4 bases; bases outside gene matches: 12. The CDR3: CASSHQGVAFNQPQHF. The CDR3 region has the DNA TGTGCCAGCAGTCATCAGGGGGTAGCGTTTAATCAGCCCCAGCATTTT. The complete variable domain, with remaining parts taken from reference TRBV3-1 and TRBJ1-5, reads DTAVSQTPKYLVTQMGNDKSIKCEQNLGHDTMYWYKQDSKKFLKIMFSYNNKELIINETVPNRFSPKSPDKAHLNLHINSLELGDSAVYFCASSHQGVAFNQPQHFGDGTRLSIL.

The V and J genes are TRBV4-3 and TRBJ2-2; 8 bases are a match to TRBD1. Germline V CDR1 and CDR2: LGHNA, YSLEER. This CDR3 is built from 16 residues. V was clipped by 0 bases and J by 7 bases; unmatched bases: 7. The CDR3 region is CASSQDQGARGGELFF. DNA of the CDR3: TGCGCCAGCAGCCAAGATCAGGGGGCGCGGGGCGGGGAGCTGTTTTTT.